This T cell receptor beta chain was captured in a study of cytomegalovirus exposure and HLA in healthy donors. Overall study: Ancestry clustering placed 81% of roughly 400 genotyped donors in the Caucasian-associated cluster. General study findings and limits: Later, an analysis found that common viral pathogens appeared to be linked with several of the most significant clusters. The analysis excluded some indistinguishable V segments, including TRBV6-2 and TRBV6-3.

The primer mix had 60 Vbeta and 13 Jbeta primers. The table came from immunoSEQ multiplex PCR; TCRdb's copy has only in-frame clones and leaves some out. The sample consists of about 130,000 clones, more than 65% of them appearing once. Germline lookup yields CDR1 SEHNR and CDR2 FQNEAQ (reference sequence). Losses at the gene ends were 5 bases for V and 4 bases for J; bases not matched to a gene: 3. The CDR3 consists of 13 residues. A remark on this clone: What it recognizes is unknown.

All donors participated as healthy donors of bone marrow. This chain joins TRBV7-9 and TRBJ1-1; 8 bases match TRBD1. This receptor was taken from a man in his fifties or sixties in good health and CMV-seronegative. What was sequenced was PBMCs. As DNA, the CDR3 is TGTGCCAGCAGCCTAACAGGGGGCACTGAAGCTTTCTTT. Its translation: CASSLTGGTEAFF.